Listed below are T cell receptor beta chains from one sample, sequenced in a study of post-analysis software for immune sequencing data. TCRdb re-analysed the PCR reads in MiXCR, keeping a single row per CDR3 protein. This sample has about 820,000 distinct CDR3 sequences, with around 53% found just once. The sequencing input was blood. The receptors derive from a girl under 18 with multiple sclerosis. CDR3s include the opening cysteine and the closing phenylalanine or tryptophan. Fields, in order: V gene, clone size, J gene, D gene, CDR3 protein, CDR3 DNA. A D gene is named only where the DNA matches it firmly. The size entry is marked missing in some rows and otherwise reads once, few, many or a size class.

TRBV20-1	few	TRBJ2-5	NA	CSARDLVETQYF	TGCAGTGCTAGAGATCTAGTCGAGACCCAGTACTTC
TRBV19	NA	TRBJ1-5	NA	CASTRQHNQPQHF	TGTGCCAGTACAAGACAGCACAATCAGCCCCAGCATTTT
TRBV4-2	NA	TRBJ2-5	NA	CAGSLGETQYF	TGTGCCGGCAGCCTAGGAGAGACCCAGTACTTC
TRBV5-5	few	TRBJ2-1	TRBD1	CASSGGQGGLNEQFF	TGTGCCAGCAGCGGGGGACAGGGGGGTCTCAATGAGCAGTTCTTC
TRBV6-6	few	TRBJ1-2	TRBD1	CASSFTGGNYGYTF	TGTGCCAGCAGTTTTACAGGGGGGAACTATGGCTACACCTTC
TRBV27	NA	TRBJ1-1	NA	CASSLSLNTQAFF	TGTGCCAGCAGTTTATCTTTAAACACTCAAGCTTTCTTT
TRBV5-6	NA	TRBJ2-7	NA	CASSLRLANEQYF	TGTGCCAGCAGCTTGCGGCTAGCGAACGAGCAGTACTTC
TRBV5-6	NA	TRBJ2-7	NA	CASTGLNSEQYF	TGTGCCAGCACCGGACTGAACTCCGAGCAGTACTTC
TRBV29-1	few	TRBJ2-1	NA	CSAGQGYNEQFF	TGCAGTGCTGGGCAGGGATACAATGAGCAGTTCTTC
TRBV29-1	NA	TRBJ2-6	NA	CSVESQGRANVLTF	TGCAGCGTTGAATCGCAGGGGCGGGCCAACGTCCTGACTTTC
TRBV9	NA	TRBJ1-2	NA	CASSVVGHGYTF	TGTGCCAGCAGCGTAGTAGGACATGGCTACACCTTC
TRBV20-1	NA	TRBJ1-2	NA	CSAGAKWGVAGYGYTF	TGCAGTGCCGGGGCCAAGTGGGGGGTTGCTGGCTATGGCTACACCTTC
TRBV7-2	once	TRBJ2-5	TRBD2	CASSLGLVAGRNVETQYF	TGTGCCAGCAGCTTAGGGTTGGTAGCGGGCCGAAACGTGGAGACCCAGTACTTC
TRBV5-5	NA	TRBJ2-1	NA	CASSLGRAFSYNEQFF	TGTGCCAGCAGCTTGGGACGTGCATTCTCCTACAATGAGCAGTTCTTC
TRBV10-3	NA	TRBJ2-3	NA	CAITSSSTDTQYF	TGTGCCATCACGTCCTCTAGCACAGATACGCAGTATTTT
TRBV6-6	few	TRBJ2-7	TRBD1	CASRGQGVYEQYF	TGTGCCAGCAGAGGACAGGGGGTTTACGAGCAGTACTTC
TRBV5-1	NA	TRBJ2-5	NA	CASSIGTRETQYF	TGCGCCAGCAGCATAGGGACTCGTGAGACCCAGTACTTC
TRBV4-2	few	TRBJ2-7	NA	CASSQGRTTVQYF	TGTGCCAGCAGCCAAGGAAGAACGACAGTCCAGTACTTC
TRBV29-1	NA	TRBJ2-7	NA	CSVATGNSYEQYF	TGCAGCGTGGCTACAGGGAACTCCTACGAGCAGTACTTC
TRBV20-1	few	TRBJ2-1	TRBD2	CSARGHPGLAGTRSYNEQFF	TGCAGTGCTAGGGGGCATCCGGGACTAGCGGGGACTCGCTCCTACAATGAGCAGTTCTTC
TRBV9	few	TRBJ2-5	TRBD2	CASSPRRIAGGRETQYF	TGTGCCAGCAGCCCCAGAAGGATTGCGGGGGGGCGAGAGACCCAGTACTTC
TRBV12-3/TRBV12-4	few	TRBJ2-7	NA	CASSLGHSGGYEQYF	TGTGCCAGCAGTTTGGGGCATTCTGGGGGCTACGAGCAGTACTTC
TRBV11-1	NA	TRBJ2-7	NA	CASSSTGTPSYEQYF	TGTGCCAGCAGCTCCACCGGGACTCCTTCCTACGAGCAGTACTTC
TRBV6-5	NA	TRBJ2-7	TRBD1	CASSYRGLGQGRYEQYF	TGTGCCAGCAGTTACCGGGGGCTGGGACAGGGTCGTTACGAGCAGTACTTC
TRBV4-1	few	TRBJ2-7	TRBD2	CASSRVAGGPKEQYF	TGCGCCAGCAGCCGAGTAGCGGGAGGGCCTAAGGAGCAGTACTTC
TRBV5-1	NA	TRBJ2-7	TRBD2	CASSQSGTAYEQYF	TGCGCCAGCAGCCAGAGCGGGACGGCCTACGAGCAGTACTTC
TRBV4-2	NA	TRBJ2-1	NA	CASSQDRGTLYNEQFF	TGTGCCAGCAGCCAAGATCGGGGGACTCTTTACAATGAGCAGTTCTTC
TRBV4-1	NA	TRBJ2-7	TRBD1	CASSRLEGTGVNEQYF	TGCGCCAGCAGCCGCCTAGAGGGGACAGGGGTCAATGAGCAGTACTTC
TRBV20-1	few	TRBJ1-2	NA	CSARPGLYGYTF	TGCAGTGCTAGACCAGGGCTCTATGGCTACACCTTC
TRBV5-1	NA	TRBJ2-7	TRBD1	CASTRQGAAYEQYF	TGCGCCAGCACCCGACAGGGAGCGGCCTACGAGCAGTACTTC
TRBV12-3/TRBV12-4	NA	TRBJ2-7	TRBD2	CASSHRDYYEQYF	TGTGCCAGCAGTCACCGGGACTACTACGAGCAGTACTTC
TRBV6-1	few	TRBJ2-7	TRBD1	CASSEGSGGHTYEQYF	TGTGCCAGCAGTGAAGGCTCAGGGGGCCACACCTACGAGCAGTACTTC
TRBV29-1	few	TRBJ2-4	TRBD1	CSVAGQGNLAKNIQYF	TGCAGCGTTGCGGGACAGGGCAATCTAGCCAAAAACATTCAGTACTTC
TRBV10-3	NA	TRBJ2-1	NA	CAFGQTSYNEQFF	TGTGCCTTCGGACAGACGTCCTACAATGAGCAGTTCTTC
TRBV7-8	few	TRBJ2-1	TRBD2	CASSPSGGSNEQFF	TGTGCCAGCAGCCCTAGCGGGGGGTCCAATGAGCAGTTCTTC
TRBV20-1	few	TRBJ2-3	NA	CSARTATSTDTQYF	TGCAGTGCTAGGACAGCAACTAGCACAGATACGCAGTATTTT
TRBV3-1	NA	TRBJ2-3	TRBD2	CASSQGSREGRDTQYF	TGTGCCAGCAGCCAAGGATCACGGGAGGGTAGAGATACGCAGTATTTT
TRBV24-1	NA	TRBJ1-2	TRBD1	CATSDGTDGPFGYTF	TGTGCCACCAGTGATGGGACAGACGGCCCCTTTGGCTACACCTTC
TRBV29-1	few	TRBJ1-2	NA	CSVGPQDGYTF	TGCAGCGTTGGCCCCCAGGATGGCTACACCTTC
TRBV20-1	NA	TRBJ2-7	TRBD2	CSASRPSGAYEQYF	TGCAGTGCTAGTAGGCCTAGCGGGGCCTACGAGCAGTACTTC
TRBV7-2	NA	TRBJ1-6	TRBD1	CASSLGQGYSPLHF	TGTGCCAGCAGCTTAGGACAGGGTTATTCGCCCCTCCACTTT
TRBV6-5	NA	TRBJ1-6	TRBD1	CASRGGTGSLPPLHF	TGTGCCAGCAGGGGAGGGACAGGGAGCTTGCCGCCCCTCCACTTT
TRBV20-1	few	TRBJ2-7	NA	CSATQRVKYEQYF	TGCAGTGCTACCCAGCGGGTCAAATACGAGCAGTACTTC
TRBV7-8	NA	TRBJ2-7	NA	CASSPNRHSSYEQYF	TGTGCCAGCAGCCCTAATCGGCACAGCTCCTACGAGCAGTACTTC
TRBV20-1	NA	TRBJ2-1	NA	CSAGTHNEQFF	TGCAGTGCCGGGACTCACAATGAGCAGTTCTTC
TRBV4-1	few	TRBJ2-7	TRBD2	CASRLAGGPSYEQYF	TGCGCCAGCCGACTCGCGGGAGGTCCCTCCTACGAGCAGTACTTC
TRBV15	NA	TRBJ2-7	NA	CATNQRIGGEQYF	TGTGCCACCAACCAGAGGATTGGGGGCGAGCAGTACTTC
TRBV5-1	NA	TRBJ2-1	TRBD2	CASSLLSGSVNEQFF	TGCGCCAGCAGCCTCCTGAGCGGGAGTGTAAATGAGCAGTTCTTC
TRBV9	NA	TRBJ2-1	NA	CASTIQDREGDEQFF	TGTGCCAGCACCATACAAGACAGGGAGGGCGATGAGCAGTTCTTC
TRBV2	NA	TRBJ2-5	NA	CASSGARHQETQYF	TGTGCCAGCAGTGGAGCTCGACACCAAGAGACCCAGTACTTC
TRBV6-2/TRBV6-3	once	TRBJ2-1	NA	CASGLLPLNNEQFF	TGTGCCAGCGGGTTACTTCCTCTAAACAATGAGCAGTTCTTC
TRBV5-1	NA	TRBJ2-5	NA	CASSLGLGIQETQYF	TGCGCCAGCAGCTTGGGACTGGGGATCCAAGAGACCCAGTACTTC